The 2 T cell receptor beta chains presented below share a single source sample, sequenced in a study of blood T cells in healthy people across ages. Primed by a sample-barcoded 5' primer and a J-beta primer mix, a second PCR proceeded for roughly 6 to 12 cycles. TCRdb re-called the 5' RACE reads with MiXCR, one entry per CDR3 protein. The table lists some 290,000 distinct CDR3 sequences, 25% to 30% of them singletons. Sequences were obtained from blood. All receptors come from a woman aged 70-85 years in good health.

Points on this clonotype: One end of the junction is discordant with germline, which a read error may explain. CDR3 DNA sequence: TGTGCCAGCGGGCTGACCCCTTCCTACAGTGAGCAGTTCTTC. Translating gives CASGLTPSYSEQFF. The V gene is TRBV28, the J gene TRBJ2-5; D gene unclear. The J call is in doubt because the DNA end fits TRBJ2-1 better. The CDR3 contains 14 residues. The germline V gene encodes CDR1 MDHEN and CDR2 SYDVKM.

This chain uses TRBV7-2 with TRBJ2-5, with D possibly matching TRBD1 (5 bases). TRBJ2-7 explains the end of the DNA better; the J call may be wrong. Germline CDR1 SGHTA, CDR2 FQGNSA. The CDR3 is made up of 15 amino acids. The CDR3 region is CASSLLRGQTGEQYF. The CDR3 bases are TGTGCCAGCAGCTTACTAAGGGGCCAAACTGGCGAGCAGTACTTC.